This T cell receptor beta chain came from a study of cytomegalovirus exposure and HLA in healthy donors. Germline trimming cut 0 bases from V and 1 base from J; bases unmatched to any gene: 8. CDR1 SGHNT and CDR2 YYREEE come from the germline V gene (reference sequence). The CDR3 contains 18 residues. Use of 60 Vbeta and 13 Jbeta primers characterized the PCR. Clones were sequenced by immunoSEQ multiplex PCR, and TCRdb holds only the in-frame ones, with some missing. The data hold about 43,000 clones, with approximately 47% observed a single time. Sequencing input: PBMCs. The source of this sequence is a man in his 60s in good health and CMV-seronegative. The chain is built from TRBV5-4 and TRBJ2-1; 9 bases match TRBD2. The CDR3 spells CASSLASSGRASYNEQFF. CDR3 sequence (DNA): TGTGCCAGCAGCTTGGCGAGTAGCGGGAGAGCGTCCTACAATGAGCAGTTCTTC.